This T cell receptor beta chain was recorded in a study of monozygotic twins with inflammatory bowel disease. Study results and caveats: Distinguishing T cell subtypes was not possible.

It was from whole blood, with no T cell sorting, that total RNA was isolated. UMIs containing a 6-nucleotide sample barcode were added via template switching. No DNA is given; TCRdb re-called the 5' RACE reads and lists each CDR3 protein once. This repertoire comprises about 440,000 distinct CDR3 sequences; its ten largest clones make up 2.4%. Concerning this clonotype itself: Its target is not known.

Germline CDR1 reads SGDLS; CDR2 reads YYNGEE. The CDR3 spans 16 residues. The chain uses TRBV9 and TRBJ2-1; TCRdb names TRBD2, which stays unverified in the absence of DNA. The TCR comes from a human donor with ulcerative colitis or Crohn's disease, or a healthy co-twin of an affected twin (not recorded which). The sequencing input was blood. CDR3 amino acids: CASSALTSGGAYEQFF.